Listed below are T cell receptor beta chains from one sample, sequenced in a study of T cell changes during pregnancy in multiple sclerosis. Some clones are missing from TCRdb's copy, which holds only in-frame ones; the method was immunoSEQ multiplex PCR. Of tens of thousands of clones listed, roughly nine tenths are singletons. The sequenced sample was peripheral blood, obtained in the first trimester of pregnancy. Every receptor here comes from a female donor in good health, enrolled as a control in a pregnancy study. Each CDR3 is given without its conserved first and last residue. Clone sizes are given selectively: once, few, many, or a class where the clone is expanded.

v_gene	abundance	j_gene	CDR3aa
TRBV5-4	.	TRBJ2-1	ASSESGTRGANEQF
TRBV4-1	.	TRBJ2-3	ASSQDLRTSGRTDTQY
TRBV7-9	.	TRBJ2-1	ASSPLAGGYNEQF
TRBV9	.	TRBJ1-1	ASSVAQGGTEAF
TRBV15	once	TRBJ2-5	ATSRPGGLGTQY
TRBV28	.	TRBJ1-4	ASNGGRGEKLF
TRBV29-1	.	TRBJ2-7	SGSTGSPYEQY
TRBV6-5	.	TRBJ1-4	ASRFRGHTNEKLF
TRBV5-5	.	TRBJ2-5	ASSLVSQETQY
TRBV19	.	TRBJ2-7	ASTRRGTGGYEQY
TRBV29-1	.	TRBJ2-7	SVDAGTGTYEQY
TRBV19	once	TRBJ1-3	ASSISHSGNTIY
TRBV5-1	.	TRBJ2-6	ASSTGTGAGANVLT
TRBV29-1	.	TRBJ2-3	SVRTGGDTQY
TRBV7-9	.	TRBJ2-1	ASSPGTSGPTNNEQF
TRBV9	.	TRBJ2-5	ASSAAGLAGGETQY
TRBV28	once	TRBJ2-1	ASRVLAGSYNEQF
TRBV7-9	medium-sized	TRBJ1-1	ASSLGYEVDEAF
TRBV16	.	TRBJ1-2	ASSQSRGRDDGYT
TRBV5-1	.	TRBJ1-1	ASSWEVNTEAF
TRBV14	.	TRBJ2-1	ASSRSGGGHNEQF
TRBV7-2	.	TRBJ2-1	ASSPTSGDYNEQF
TRBV7-2	.	TRBJ2-5	ASSPGTSRRETQY
TRBV19	.	TRBJ2-7	ASSIGKGDGQY
TRBV6-4	.	TRBJ2-1	ASSDGGSSYNEQF
TRBV13	.	TRBJ1-3	ASSLRQASSGNTIY
TRBV7-9	.	TRBJ1-2	ASSFEGASGYT
TRBV7-9	.	TRBJ1-1	ASSLYSVNTEAF
TRBV6-1	.	TRBJ2-3	ASVELYTQY
TRBV11-2	.	TRBJ1-2	ASSDRARGMVGYT
TRBV6-5	.	TRBJ2-5	ASSYGAGLETQY
TRBV11-2	.	TRBJ1-1	ASSLAVTGGAF
TRBV18	.	TRBJ2-7	ASSSLTSGSLNEQY
TRBV6-1	once	TRBJ2-7	ASSGEPAYEQY
TRBV4-1	.	TRBJ1-1	ASSHGQGAVWANTEAF
TRBV6-1	.	TRBJ2-7	ASRERGSYEQY